The present entry profiles one T cell receptor (beta chain) with its context. This clone was recorded only once. Its cognate antigen has yet to be identified. No per-base quality is available; no much larger clone lies one base away. The record originates from a study of T cell responses to AZD1222 COVID-19 vaccine (dated by TCRdb to the early 2020s). Turning to the overall study: AZD1222 recipients whose second dose came at about 4 weeks and those whose second dose came at about 12 weeks were combined into one group, since spike-specific TCR depth and breadth did not differ between the two schedules. A total of around 240 trial participants underwent TCR sequencing, of whom about 210 received two doses of AZD1222 and some 25 received two doses of the MenACWY control vaccine. Trial participants were enrolled by age into subgroups of 18-55, 56-69 and 70-plus years, and about 150, 27 and 61 TCR-sequenced participants, respectively, were included in these subgroups. The full study reports these points: Epitopes outside the regions mutated in the B.1.351 and B.1.1.7 variants were reportedly recognized by nearly half of the unique spike-specific TCRs. Because no day 14 peak-response samples were available, repertoires were characterized only after the peak T cell response. Only six AZD1222 recipients were SARS-CoV-2 seropositive at baseline, limiting conclusions about previously exposed vaccinees. The vaccine-associated CD4 TCRs covered the entire spike protein, and the dominant responses fell in regions 160-218 and 743-854. Participants were mostly white British, with more females than males. The authors suggested clonal diversity may have been underestimated. After two AZD1222 doses, both the breadth and the depth of spike-specific TCRs were significantly higher than at day 0 and than in MenACWY recipients. The 56-69-year group was small, and its depth increase did not reach significance, likely because of low power.

What this sample's time point label stands for: baseline before first vaccination. The vaccinee samples were drawn from two UK trials, COV001 and COV002, one of which was a single-blind randomized controlled phase 2/3 trial testing AZD1222 (ChAdOx1 nCoV-19) in healthy adults. Trial participant PBMC samples were collected at day 0 and day 28 after the second dose for TCRbeta chain sequencing. The germline V gene (reference sequence) sets CDR1 to SGHNT and CDR2 to YYREEE. V loses 2 bases, J loses 5 bases, and the germline ends lie 13 bases apart. Including cysteine and phenylalanine, the CDR3 has 14 amino acids. CDR3 DNA only is kept here, 42 bases in frame from base 1. The CDR3 regions of human TCRbeta chains were subjected to immunosequencing. The study's own analysis went as follows. TCRs in the repertoires were matched against a reference library of SARS-CoV-2-specific TCRs that had been generated with the MIRA antigen-specificity platform. Breadth was defined as the fraction of unique TCRs that were SARS-CoV-2-associated, and depth was defined as the fraction of total T cells that were SARS-CoV-2-associated. Using the MIRA data, each spike-specific TCR was mapped to the spike region that the TCR reacts to and placed in a CD4 or CD8 class. Log10-transformed breadth and depth values were compared by one-way ANOVA with Sidak's multiple comparisons tests. TCRdb re-hosts the immuneACCESS table, in-frame sequences only. Its copies lack some clones; in the studies checked, an unresolved V gene accounts for under half of them, and the cause for the rest is not known. V, J and clone size were drawn from that table, and D and trimming were deduced from the DNA. This sample holds 150,000 to 200,000 clones; roughly nine tenths were observed only once. 1.5% to 2% of the sample comes from the top ten.

Sequencing used peripheral blood, obtained on day 0 of AZD1222 vaccination. Recombination connected TRBV5-4 to TRBJ2-5, with a tentative D call of TRBD1 or TRBD2, each matching 6 bases. The sequence came from an adult in good health. CDR3 sequence: CASSFGGGLETQYF. DNA sequence: TGTGCCAGCAGCTTCGGTGGGGGGCTCGAGACCCAGTACTTC. The CDR3 plus the reference TRBV5-4 and TRBJ2-5 genes for the other parts give the full variable domain: ETGVTQSPTHLIKTRGQQVTLRCSSQSGHNTVSWYQQALGQGPQFIFQYYREEENGRGNFPPRFSGLQFPNYSSELNVNALELDDSALYLCASSFGGGLETQYFGPGTRLLVL.